This T cell receptor beta chain came from a study of blood T cells in healthy people across ages. Primed by a sample-barcoded 5' primer and a J-beta primer mix, a second PCR proceeded for 7 to 11 cycles. TCRdb independently ran MiXCR on the 5' RACE reads; one entry per CDR3 protein. The data hold around 1,000,000 distinct CDR3 sequences, with approximately 25% observed a single time. The ends were cut back, 5 bases at V and 13 bases at J, with 5 bases in the middle. The length of the CDR3 is 8 residues. The same specimen was also included in a second study, on T cells of mothers and their children.

The sequence was obtained from a girl aged 2 to 9 in good health. Sequencing input: blood. The chain carries TRBV12-3 or TRBV12-4 and TRBJ1-2; D unclear. The CDR3 region is CASSDFTF. The CDR3, as DNA: TGTGCCAGCAGTGACTTCACCTTC.